These 26 T cell receptor beta chains were sequenced from one sample in a study of T cell responses to AZD1222 COVID-19 vaccine. The method was immunoSEQ multiplex PCR; TCRdb's version includes in-frame clones alone and lacks a portion of them. The data contain about 100,000 clones, about 90% of them singletons. Source: peripheral blood, taken on day 0 of AZD1222 vaccination. These receptors were collected from an adult in good health.

V is TRBV18 and J is TRBJ1-5; perhaps TRBD1 as D (5 bases). Germline CDR1 KGHSH, CDR2 LQKENI. The CDR3 totals 14 residues. V was clipped by 4 bases and J by 7 bases, with 14 bases between them. CDR3 bases: TGTGCCAGCTCACTCTCTCAAGGGGTACAGCCCCAGCATTTT. It codes for CASSLSQGVQPQHF.

The chain has TRBV7-6 and TRBJ2-3; 9 positions agree with TRBD2. This CDR3 has 18 residues. Trimming removed 5 bases from V and 4 bases from J; junction bases left unmatched: 16. Germline CDR1 SGHVS, CDR2 FNYEAQ. CDR3 protein: CASSPVNSAGGIADTQYF. The CDR3 region has the DNA TGTGCCAGCAGCCCGGTCAATAGTGCGGGGGGGATCGCAGATACGCAGTATTTT.

The chain carries TRBV4-3 and TRBJ1-2; D might be TRBD1 (6 bases). The germline V gene encodes CDR1 LGHNA and CDR2 YSLEER. The CDR3 has 13 residues. V gave up 0 bases and J gave up 5 bases, with 7 bases separating them. As DNA, the CDR3 is TGCGCCAGCAGCCAAGAACAGGGTTATGGCTACACCTTC. This gives the protein CASSQEQGYGYTF.

The chain employs TRBV9 and TRBJ2-1; tentative D call: TRBD2 (7 bases). The germline V gene has CDR1 SGDLS and CDR2 YYNGEE. CDR3 length equals 15 residues. V was cut by 4 bases and J by 8 bases, with 19 bases left in between. In nucleotides, the CDR3 is TGTGCCAGCAGCACCGGTCGGGGGGCGTTATATGAGCAGTTCTTC. Its translation is CASSTGRGALYEQFF.

CDR3 coding DNA: TGTGCCAGCAGCCCGTATACAGCGTCCGGGGAGCTGTTTTTT. Its translation is CASSPYTASGELFF. The genes are TRBV4-2 and TRBJ2-2; no firm D call. The CDR3 has 14 residues. With 4 bases removed from V and 6 bases from J, the gap between germline ends came to 12 bases. Germline CDR1 reads LGHNA; CDR2 reads YNFKEQ.

The rearrangement joins TRBV10-2 to TRBJ1-5; 7 bases align to TRBD1. The CDR3 runs 13 residues. Germline V lookup: CDR1 WSHSY, CDR2 SAAADI. After removal of 8 bases from V and 3 bases from J, the junction contained 4 bases not matched to a gene. CDR3 DNA: TGCGCCAGCGGGGGACAGAACAATCAGCCCCAGCATTTT. The encoded protein is CASGGQNNQPQHF.

CDR3 region: CASSLGQGGGYTF. The CDR3 DNA reads as TGTGCCAGCAGCTTAGGGCAGGGGGGTGGCTACACCTTC. The chain links TRBV7-3 to TRBJ1-2, with 7 bases identical to TRBD1. V trimming: 2 bases; J trimming: 7 bases; junction bases outside the gene matches: 4. This CDR3 region has 13 residues. The germline gives CDR1 SGHTA, CDR2 FQGTGA.

The V and J genes are TRBV4-2 and TRBJ2-3; D is possibly TRBD2 (5 bases). Germline loops: CDR1 LGHNA, CDR2 YNFKEQ. Trimming left V 0 bases short and J 5 bases short, with 6 bases between. The CDR3 runs 13 residues. The CDR3 spells CASSQDAGDTQYF. In DNA form, the CDR3 reads TGTGCCAGCAGCCAAGACGCGGGAGATACGCAGTATTTT.

A remark on this clone: Other nucleotide sequences from this sample produce the same CDR3. The chain carries TRBV24-1 and TRBJ2-1, with TRBD2 as a possible D gene (5 bases). V was trimmed by 1 base and J by 8 bases, leaving 5 bases between them. The CDR3 totals 12 residues. Germline V gives CDR1 KGHDR, CDR2 SFDVKD. CDR3 region: CATSDFGDEQFF. For the CDR3, the DNA is TGTGCCACCAGTGATTTCGGGGATGAGCAGTTCTTC.

The V and J genes are TRBV7-9 and TRBJ1-2; possibly TRBD1 for D (5 bases). The CDR3 spans 15 residues. Between the trimmed V and J ends, which lost 1 base and 6 bases, there was a span of 15 bases. Germline lookup yields CDR1 SEHNR and CDR2 FQNEAQ (reference sequence). The CDR3 region has the DNA TGTGCCAGCAGCTTAGTTAGGGGCCAGCGGGATGGCTACACCTTC. Residues: CASSLVRGQRDGYTF.

For the CDR3, the DNA is TGTGCCAGCAGCTTGGGCAGGGATCTTTTCTATGGCTACACCTTC. It is translated as CASSLGRDLFYGYTF. V gene TRBV7-9 combines with J gene TRBJ1-2, with a tentative D call TRBD1 (5 bases). The germline V and J ends were trimmed by 3 bases and 4 bases, with 15 bases remaining between them. The CDR3 extends over 15 amino acids. CDR1 SEHNR and CDR2 FQNEAQ come from the germline V gene (reference sequence). The complete variable domain, with remaining parts taken from reference TRBV7-9 and TRBJ1-2, reads DTGVSQNPRHKITKRGQNVTFRCDPISEHNRLYWYRQTLGQGPEFLTYFQNEAQLEKSRLLSDRFSAERPKGSFSTLEIQRTEQGDSAMYLCASSLGRDLFYGYTFGSGTRLTVV.

This clone showed up just a few times. This chain connects TRBV19 to TRBJ1-2; TRBD1 might be the D (5 bases). The germline gives CDR1 LNHDA, CDR2 SQIVND (reference sequence). V lost 3 bases and J lost 2, with 7 bases in between. This CDR3 region has 13 residues. The CDR3 is CASSISGNYGYTF. CDR3 nucleotides: TGTGCCAGTAGTATTTCAGGGAACTATGGCTACACCTTC. Based on the CDR3 plus reference TRBV19 and TRBJ1-2, the full variable domain is DGGITQSPKYLFRKEGQNVTLSCEQNLNHDAMYWYRQDPGQGLRLIYYSQIVNDFQKGDIAEGYSVSREKKESFPLTVTSAQKNPTAFYLCASSISGNYGYTFGSGTRLTVV.

This chain connects TRBV5-1 to TRBJ2-3, with 16 bases that match TRBD2. The CDR3 is 18 residues long. After removal of 1 base from V and 4 bases from J, the junction contained 6 bases not matched to a gene. Germline-derived CDR1 and CDR2 are SGHRS and YFSETQ. The CDR3 here is CASSLRGTSGGVADTQYF. CDR3 DNA: TGCGCCAGCAGCTTGCGCGGGACTAGCGGGGGGGTCGCAGATACGCAGTATTTT.

The J gene is TRBJ1-5, the V gene TRBV7-8; D is undetermined. Per the germline V gene, CDR1 is SGHVS and CDR2 is FQNEAQ. This CDR3 is built from 12 residues. V was pared by 5 bases and J by 7 bases, with 9 bases between. DNA for the CDR3: TGTGCCAGCAGCCCGTCGGGGCAGCCCCAGCATTTT. Its protein is CASSPSGQPQHF.

The chain carries TRBV5-8 and TRBJ1-1; D call uncertain. The CDR3 sequence is 14 residues long. Germline lookup yields CDR1 SGHTS and CDR2 YDEGEE. V shed 1 base and J shed 1 base, with 8 bases lying between them. CDR3 sequence (DNA): TGTGCCAGCAGCTTGAGGGCAGGGAACACTGAAGCTTTCTTT. This encodes CASSLRAGNTEAFF.

This rearrangement joins TRBV2 to TRBJ1-2; TRBD1 is a possible D gene (6 bases). Germline assignment: CDR1 SNHLY and CDR2 FYNNEI. Trimming shortened V by 2 bases and J by 1 base, and 14 bases separated the two germline ends. The CDR3 is made up of 16 amino acids. The CDR3 spells CASSEPRQENNYGYTF. In nucleotides, the CDR3 is TGTGCCAGCAGTGAACCCCGACAGGAGAATAACTATGGCTACACCTTC.

The chain couples TRBV19 to TRBJ1-2, with 8 bases aligning to TRBD1. Germline assignment: CDR1 LNHDA and CDR2 SQIVND (reference sequence). CDR3 length: 15 amino acids. The junction had 14 bases not matched to a gene; V was cut back by 9 bases and J by 5 bases. CDR3 sequence: CASEGQALDRYGYTF. In nucleotides, the CDR3 is TGTGCCAGCGAGGGACAGGCCCTTGACCGGTATGGCTACACCTTC.

The chain uses TRBV6-2 or TRBV6-3 and TRBJ2-3, with TRBD2 matching over 7 bases. The CDR3 is 15 amino acids. The V and J ends lost 6 bases and 5 bases, in that order; junction bases with no gene match: 11. Germline V gene data show CDR1 as MNHEY and CDR2 as SVGEGT. The CDR3 DNA follows: TGTGCCAGCAGCCCCAGGAAAGGACTAGGAGATACGCAGTATTTT. It codes for CASSPRKGLGDTQYF.

The chain carries TRBV10-1 and TRBJ2-7; D call uncertain. Germline values: CDR1 WNHNN, CDR2 SYGVQD (reference sequence). The CDR3 is 17 residues long. V lost 3 bases, J lost 1 base, and 19 bases lay in between. The CDR3 sequence: CASSDPPRQDGSYEQYF. The CDR3 coding sequence is TGCGCCAGCAGTGACCCACCGAGGCAGGATGGGTCCTACGAGCAGTACTTC.

V usage is TRBV10-3 and J usage is TRBJ2-7; D is unresolved. This CDR3 has 15 residues. Germline CDR1 is ENHRY and CDR2 is SYGVKD. The ends were cut back, 0 bases at V and 2 bases at J, with 11 bases in the middle. The CDR3 loop reads CAISESTPYPYEQYF. The DNA of the CDR3 is TGTGCCATCAGTGAGTCGACCCCGTACCCCTACGAGCAGTACTTC.

This clone was seen just once. This chain links TRBV2 with TRBJ2-7, with D hard to call. Looked up from germline, CDR1 is SNHLY and CDR2 is FYNNEI. CDR3 length: 14 residues. Trimming shortened V by 2 bases and J by 3 bases, and 11 bases separated the two germline ends. CDR3 DNA: TGTGCCAGCAGTGAACGTTTCCTCGTCTACGAGCAGTACTTC. Amino acids: CASSERFLVYEQYF.

J is TRBJ1-1 and V is TRBV5-1; TRBD1 aligns across 7 bases. The CDR3 runs 14 residues. Germline lookup yields CDR1 SGHRS and CDR2 YFSETQ. The trim removed 1 base at V and 1 base at J, leaving 1 base unmatched. The CDR3 is CASSLSGGNTEAFF. The CDR3 DNA follows: TGCGCCAGCAGCTTGTCAGGGGGGAACACTGAAGCTTTCTTT.

The chain combines TRBV7-9 with TRBJ1-1; 7 nucleotides align to TRBD1. This CDR3 has 14 residues. Germline CDR1 is SEHNR and CDR2 is FQNEAQ (reference sequence). V dropped 3 bases and J dropped 3; count of bases not matched to a gene: 4. The CDR3, as DNA: TGTGCCAGCAGCTTCTACAGGGGCGACACTGAAGCTTTCTTT. It specifies CASSFYRGDTEAFF.

The chain has TRBV5-6 and TRBJ1-1, with D unclear. Germline-derived CDR1 and CDR2 are SGHDT and YYEEEE. Trimming stripped 0 bases from V and 1 base from J, with 7 bases between. The CDR3 has 14 amino acids. CDR3 sequence (DNA): TGTGCCAGCAGCTTGGCCTCCCCGAACACTGAAGCTTTCTTT. It translates to CASSLASPNTEAFF.

The rearrangement uses TRBV7-9 and TRBJ1-6; 7 bases map to TRBD1. Germline loops: CDR1 SEHNR, CDR2 FQNEAQ (reference sequence). V was clipped by 3 bases and J by 5 bases; unmatched bases: 4. The CDR3 is made up of 15 amino acids. In DNA form, the CDR3 reads TGTGCCAGCAGCTTGGGGGGACAGAATAATTCACCCCTCCACTTT. Translated, it gives CASSLGGQNNSPLHF.

The chain joins TRBV7-8 to TRBJ1-1; D unresolved. Germline CDR1 and CDR2: SGHVS and FQNEAQ. The CDR3 is 14 amino acids. V was trimmed by 1 base and J by 4 bases, leaving 10 bases between them. The CDR3 region is CASSLGLAPTEAFF. The CDR3 DNA is TGTGCCAGCAGCTTAGGTTTAGCCCCCACTGAAGCTTTCTTT.